A selection of T cell receptor beta chains follows, all from one sample in a study of shared clonotypes between healthy human individuals. Profiled with immunoSEQ multiplex PCR; TCRdb holds only in-frame clones, not every one. The profile covers approximately 2,000,000 clones, with approximately 90% appearing a single time and approximately 0.4% taken by the ten largest. The sequenced sample consisted of naive CD4+ T cells from PBMCs. These receptors originate from a man younger than 35 in good health. Some clones in this sample may be carry-over from other donors' samples. CDR3s include the opening cysteine and the closing phenylalanine or tryptophan. Each record gives: D gene, clone size, J gene, V gene, CDR3 protein, CDR3 DNA. A D gene is named only where the DNA matches it firmly. Where a row states a size, it is once, few, many or the class of an expanded clone; other rows omit it.

NA | NA | TRBJ2-7 | TRBV6-5 | CASSYTRSADEQYF | TGTGCCAGCAGTTACACCAGGTCCGCGGACGAGCAGTACTTC
TRBD1 | NA | TRBJ2-5 | TRBV9 | CASSAQGDETQYF | TGTGCCAGCAGCGCACAGGGGGATGAGACCCAGTACTTC
NA | NA | TRBJ2-3 | TRBV19 | CASSVLGDTQYF | TGTGCCAGTAGCGTACTAGGAGATACGCAGTATTTT
TRBD1 | NA | TRBJ1-2 | TRBV28 | CASRAGQGGGYTF | TGTGCCAGCAGGGCAGGACAGGGCGGGGGCTACACCTTC
TRBD1 | NA | TRBJ2-7 | TRBV29-1 | CSAARGPSYEQYF | TGCAGCGCCGCCAGGGGGCCCTCGTACGAGCAGTACTTC
NA | NA | TRBJ2-5 | TRBV11-2 | CASSLGIQVQETQYF | TGTGCCAGCAGCTTAGGTATACAGGTCCAAGAGACCCAGTACTTC
TRBD2 | NA | TRBJ2-2 | TRBV27 | CASSREAGGPVGLFF | TGTGCCAGCAGCCGAGAAGCGGGAGGGCCAGTTGGGCTGTTTTTT
NA | NA | TRBJ2-2 | TRBV11-1 | CASSRSGRTNTGELFF | TGTGCCAGCAGCCGGAGCGGCAGGACGAACACCGGGGAGCTGTTTTTT
NA | once | TRBJ1-4 | TRBV7-6 | CASSLRLGQRTNEKLFF | TGTGCCAGCAGCTTACGACTCGGACAGCGGACTAATGAAAAACTGTTTTTT
NA | NA | TRBJ2-5 | TRBV15 | CATSRDPVRQSGSGTQYF | TGTGCCACCAGCAGAGATCCCGTCCGACAGTCGGGCTCAGGGACCCAGTACTTC
NA | NA | TRBJ2-2 | TRBV7-9 | CASSCGSKSDTGELFF | TGTGCCAGCAGCTGTGGGTCCAAATCGGACACCGGGGAGCTGTTTTTT
NA | NA | TRBJ1-2 | TRBV14 | CASSQHPRGGRSYGYTF | TGTGCCAGCAGCCAACACCCGAGGGGAGGCAGGTCGTACGGCTACACCTTC
TRBD1 | NA | TRBJ1-1 | TRBV28 | CASKQGASTEAFF | TGTGCCAGCAAGCAGGGGGCGTCTACTGAAGCTTTCTTT
NA | NA | TRBJ2-1 | TRBV27 | CASKEVSGSTGNEQFF | TGTGCCAGCAAAGAAGTCAGCGGATCAACTGGGAATGAGCAGTTCTTC
NA | once | TRBJ2-3 | TRBV7-3 | CASSLGTPTDTQYF | TGTGCCAGCAGCCTAGGGACCCCCACAGATACGCAGTATTTT
NA | NA | TRBJ2-2 | TRBV6-6 | CASSYSTGMSGELFF | TGTGCCAGCAGTTACTCAACAGGGATGTCCGGGGAGCTGTTTTTT
NA | once | TRBJ1-5 | TRBV7-8 | CASSSYRADQPQHF | TGTGCCAGCAGCTCTTACAGGGCGGATCAGCCCCAGCATTTT
NA | NA | TRBJ1-1 | TRBV5-4 | CASSARRGMNTEAFF | TGTGCCAGCAGCGCCCGGCGGGGGATGAACACTGAAGCTTTCTTT
NA | once | TRBJ1-4 | TRBV5-1 | CASSAQTGTPKLFF | TGCGCCAGCAGCGCCCAAACCGGGACACCGAAACTGTTTTTT
NA | NA | TRBJ2-7 | TRBV27 | CASSNTRGQTLF | TGTGCCAGCAGCAATACCCGGGGACAAACTCTTTTC
NA | NA | TRBJ1-4 | TRBV6-1 | CASSEFSRQKLFF | TGTGCCAGCAGTGAATTTTCTAGACAAAAACTGTTTTTT
NA | NA | TRBJ1-1 | TRBV6-5 | CASSQGRVYTEAFF | TGTGCCAGCAGCCAGGGCAGGGTCTACACTGAAGCTTTCTTT
NA | NA | TRBJ2-1 | TRBV11-2 | CASSLNGFIDEQFF | TGTGCCAGCAGCTTAAACGGTTTTATAGATGAGCAGTTCTTC
TRBD1 | NA | TRBJ1-2 | TRBV5-4 | CASRTGLANYGYTF | TGTGCCAGCAGGACAGGGCTAGCTAACTATGGCTACACCTTC
TRBD1 | NA | TRBJ2-3 | TRBV7-8 | CASSFGQGTDTQYF | TGTGCCAGCAGCTTCGGACAGGGCACAGATACGCAGTATTTT
NA | NA | TRBJ2-2 | TRBV30 | CAWSVRTGELFF | TGTGCCTGGAGTGTACGCACCGGGGAGCTGTTTTTT
TRBD1 | NA | TRBJ1-3 | TRBV25-1 | CASSELTGMKNTIYF | TGTGCCAGCAGTGAATTGACAGGGATGAAGAACACCATATATTTT
NA | NA | TRBJ2-3 | TRBV29-1 | CSARRGYRQYF | TGCAGCGCCCGGCGGGGTTATAGGCAGTATTTT
NA | NA | TRBJ2-7 | TRBV5-1 | CASSLARDSAYEQYF | TGCGCCAGCAGCTTGGCTAGAGACAGTGCCTACGAGCAGTACTTC
NA | NA | TRBJ2-1 | TRBV7-3 | CASSLDGLSYNEQFF | TGTGCCAGCAGCTTAGACGGGCTATCCTACAATGAGCAGTTCTTC
TRBD1 | NA | TRBJ2-5 | TRBV6-5 | CASSYAGTGQETQYF | TGTGCCAGCAGTTACGCGGGGACAGGGCAAGAGACCCAGTACTTC
NA | NA | TRBJ2-1 | TRBV6-1 | CASRPGPSSYNEQFF | TGTGCCAGCCGACCGGGACCCAGCTCCTACAATGAGCAGTTCTTC